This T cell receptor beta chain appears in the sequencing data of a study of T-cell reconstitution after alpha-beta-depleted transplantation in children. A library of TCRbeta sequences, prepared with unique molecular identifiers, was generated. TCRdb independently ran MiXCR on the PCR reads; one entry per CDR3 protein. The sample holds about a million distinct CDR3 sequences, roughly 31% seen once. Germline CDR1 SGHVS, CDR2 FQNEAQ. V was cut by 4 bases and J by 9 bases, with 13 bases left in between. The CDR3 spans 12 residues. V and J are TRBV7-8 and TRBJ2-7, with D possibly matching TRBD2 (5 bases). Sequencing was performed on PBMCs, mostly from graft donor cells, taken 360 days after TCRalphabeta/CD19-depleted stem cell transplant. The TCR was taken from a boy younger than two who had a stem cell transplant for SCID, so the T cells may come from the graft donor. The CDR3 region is CASSWSSVRQYF. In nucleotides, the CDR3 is TGTGCCAGCAGCTGGAGTAGCGTTAGGCAGTACTTC.